The rows below give T cell receptor beta chains drawn from one sample of a study of OX40 agonist ivuxolimab in advanced cancers. Profiled with immunoSEQ multiplex PCR; TCRdb holds only in-frame clones, not every one. The sample carries under 80,000 clones, more than 75% recorded once. Sequenced material: CD4+ or CD8+ T cells sorted from blood, taken in a trial of the OX40 agonist ivuxolimab. The source of these receptors is an adult with an advanced solid tumor such as melanoma, head and neck, liver or kidney cancer. The CDR3 runs from the conserved cysteine through the conserved F or W. Size tells how often a clone was seen (once, few, many) or the class of an expanded clone, and some rows leave it out.

-	TRBV10-3	TRBJ1-5	CAISAEGREPQHF
once	TRBV27	TRBJ1-1	CASRSFNSNTEAFF
-	TRBV5-6	TRBJ2-5	CASSPLGYQETQYF
-	TRBV2	TRBJ2-7	CASSVFRTYEQYF
-	TRBV28	TRBJ2-1	CASSSGGRRFF
-	TRBV7-9	TRBJ1-2	CASSSGTGDYGYTF
once	TRBV6-5	TRBJ2-3	CASSPTSDTQYF
-	TRBV13	-	CASSPGGRDEQYF
few	TRBV6-5	TRBJ1-4	CAASPQPNEKLFF
-	TRBV2	TRBJ1-1	CASSGVGRVPDTEAFF
-	TRBV4-2	TRBJ2-6	CASSPGDSTASGANVLTF
-	TRBV2	TRBJ2-3	CASREKTSPDTQYF
-	TRBV7-3	TRBJ2-5	CASSLGRTGQETQYF
-	TRBV28	TRBJ2-7	CASTFPGAGSYEQYF
-	TRBV7-6	TRBJ2-2	CASSPPPHRELFF
-	TRBV5-1	TRBJ1-2	CASSLGTGIYGYTF
-	TRBV7-2	TRBJ1-3	CASSLWGTGNTIYF
-	TRBV11-2	TRBJ2-7	CASSLAFIISYEQYF
-	TRBV7-8	TRBJ2-7	CACGDPGYEQYF
-	TRBV27	TRBJ1-1	CASSSPSSATEAFF
once	TRBV9	TRBJ1-2	CASTSPGQDGYTF
-	TRBV5-6	TRBJ2-6	CASSLAQSSGANVLTF
-	TRBV7-2	TRBJ2-7	CASRRSGLVSEEQYF
-	TRBV4-1	TRBJ1-2	CASSQEDRRIYGYTF
-	TRBV28	TRBJ2-3	CASSFSTDTQYF
-	TRBV6-1	TRBJ2-3	CASSEGLAKDTQYF
-	TRBV12-5	TRBJ2-5	CASGLDREQTQYF
-	TRBV28	TRBJ1-2	CASSLLGEGYGYTF
-	TRBV19	TRBJ2-1	CASNTGASGRDEQFF
once	TRBV27	TRBJ1-1	CASSLRKGGLRNTEAFF
-	TRBV7-9	TRBJ1-6	CASSPDRDGSPLHF
-	TRBV28	TRBJ2-5	CASSFPNSQETQYF
-	TRBV15	TRBJ2-1	CATSRDGGAGDRKQFF
-	TRBV18	TRBJ1-1	CASSPGQENTEAFF
-	TRBV6-5	TRBJ1-2	CASSYSQQGGYGYTF
few	TRBV19	TRBJ2-2	CASKEGWVTGELFF
-	TRBV2	TRBJ2-2	CASGKRKTNTGELFF
-	TRBV5-1	TRBJ1-2	CASSFGEFGGYTF
-	TRBV13	TRBJ1-4	CASSSTRGAQANEKLFF
-	TRBV4-2	TRBJ2-3	CASSQTGLAGGQPDTQYF
-	TRBV29-1	TRBJ2-1	CSVGASGYNEQFF
-	TRBV7-9	TRBJ1-2	CASSPPQGGYTF
-	TRBV6-5	TRBJ2-2	CASGGAAGVTGELFF
-	TRBV5-5	TRBJ2-5	CASSRPGPEETQYF
-	TRBV2	TRBJ1-5	CASSEAWGLNQPQHF
-	TRBV11-1	TRBJ2-6	CASSLAWRATSGANVLTF
-	TRBV7-2	TRBJ1-6	CASRPASLYNSPLHF
-	TRBV7-6	TRBJ2-5	CASSKVGQGGETQYF
-	TRBV28	TRBJ2-7	CATVFGRFTYEQYF
-	TRBV2	TRBJ1-6	CASSEALRQTDNSPLHF
-	TRBV28	TRBJ1-4	CASSLDGRASNEKLFF
-	TRBV18	TRBJ1-5	CASSPGQGSNQPQHF
few	TRBV6-1	TRBJ1-5	CASSGGVGEQPQHF
-	TRBV4-2	TRBJ2-7	CASSQDLATGGTYEQYF
-	TRBV18	TRBJ1-1	CASSPVGQGIEAFF
-	TRBV7-2	TRBJ2-3	CASSLNRGGDTQYF
-	TRBV2	TRBJ2-7	CASRVTGGGYYEQYF
-	TRBV6-6	TRBJ1-1	CASSFIGTANTEAFF
-	TRBV2	TRBJ2-5	CASSGLTSLGTQYF